The 19 T cell receptor beta chains below come from one sample, sequenced in a study of T cells in Graves' hyperthyroidism and ophthalmopathy. The CDR3 regions of TCR beta were amplified from RNA transcripts. HTBI primers were used for first-round RT-PCR of the TCR CDR3. TCRdb reprocessed the multiplex PCR reads with MiXCR, giving one entry per CDR3 protein. The sample carries around 280,000 distinct CDR3 sequences, roughly 15% recorded once. The sequencing input was blood. Receptor source: a woman between 40 and 50 years old with Graves' hyperthyroidism.

This clonotype was recorded at least ten times. The V and J genes are TRBV20-1 and TRBJ2-7; 8 bases fit TRBD2. CDR3 length: 13 residues. V trimming: 3 bases; J trimming: 3 bases; junction bases outside the gene matches: 4. The germline gives CDR1 DFQATT, CDR2 SNEGSKA (reference sequence). CDR3 DNA sequence: TGCAGTGCTAGGACTAGCGAGAACTACGAGCAGTACTTC. It codes for CSARTSENYEQYF.

The chain's CDR3 is CASSPGQADTQYF. The CDR3 DNA sequence: TGTGCCAGCAGCCCCGGACAGGCAGATACGCAGTATTTT. The chain joins TRBV4-2 to TRBJ2-3, with 7 bases aligning to TRBD1. Per the germline V gene, CDR1 is LGHNA and CDR2 is YNFKEQ. J was trimmed by 4 bases and V by 4 bases; bases with no gene match: 2. The CDR3 extends over 13 amino acids.

The V and J genes are TRBV11-1 and TRBJ1-2; D is unclear. The germline V gene has CDR1 SGHAT and CDR2 FQDESV (reference sequence). The CDR3 runs 15 residues. V lost 0 bases to trimming and J lost 8 bases, with 16 bases between them. The chain's CDR3 is CASSLAPPLSGGYTF. In DNA, the CDR3 is TGTGCCAGCAGCTTAGCGCCTCCACTTTCGGGAGGCTACACCTTC. Supplemented by reference TRBV11-1 and TRBJ1-2, the full variable domain reads EAEVAQSPRYKITEKSQAVAFWCDPISGHATLYWYRQILGQGPELLVQFQDESVVDDSQLPKDRFSAERLKGVDSTLKIQPAELGDSAMYLCASSLAPPLSGGYTFGSGTRLTVV.

This clonotype was picked up many times. The chain joins TRBV2 to TRBJ2-2, with 7 bases identical to TRBD2. After removal of 2 bases from V and 6 bases from J, the junction contained 6 bases not matched to a gene. The CDR3 is made up of 15 amino acids. From germline, CDR1 is SNHLY and CDR2 FYNNEI. CDR3 sequence (DNA): TGTGCCAGCAGTGAATGGGGGGGTGAGGCCGGGGAGCTGTTTTTT. This encodes CASSEWGGEAGELFF. The full variable domain, rest sourced from reference TRBV2 and TRBJ2-2, is EPEVTQTPSHQVTQMGQEVILRCVPISNHLYFYWYRQILGQKVEFLVSFYNNEISEKSEIFDDQFSVERPDGSNFTLKIRSTKLEDSAMYFCASSEWGGEAGELFFGEGSRLTVL.

This clonotype appeared many times. The J gene is TRBJ1-5, the V gene TRBV30; 7 bases match TRBD1. CDR1 is GTSNPN and CDR2 is SVGIG in the germline V gene (reference sequence). The CDR3 sequence is 13 residues long. Trimming took 2 bases from V and 3 from J; bases not matched to a gene: 1. CDR3 sequence: CAWSRGPNQPQHF. CDR3 coding DNA: TGTGCCTGGAGTAGGGGGCCCAATCAGCCCCAGCATTTT.

V and J are TRBV10-3 and TRBJ2-7, with D perhaps TRBD1 or TRBD2 (5 bases each). The germline gives CDR1 ENHRY, CDR2 SYGVKD. V was pared by 7 bases and J by 2 bases, with 15 bases between. CDR3 length: 14 amino acids. The CDR3 nucleotides are TGTGCCATCACCTCAGGGACGGGCCCCTACGAGCAGTACTTC. It is translated as CAITSGTGPYEQYF.

Many counts were recorded for this clonotype. This sequence joins TRBV4-1 and TRBJ1-5; D perhaps matches TRBD1 (6 bases). The CDR3 contains 16 residues. The germline CDR1 and CDR2 sequences are MGHRA and YSYEKL. The V end was cut by 1 base, the J end by 5 bases, with 15 bases between. Here the CDR3 DNA reads TGCGCCAGCAGCCAAGCCGCAGGGGCAATTTATCAGCCCCAGCATTTT. It specifies CASSQAAGAIYQPQHF.

In this sample, this clonotype turned up many times. The chain has TRBV6-1 and TRBJ2-2; D perhaps matches TRBD2 (6 bases). The CDR3 consists of 13 residues. Trimming cost V 7 bases and J 0 bases, with 6 bases left between them. Germline V lookup: CDR1 MNHNS, CDR2 SASEGT. The CDR3 coding sequence is TGTGCCAGCACTAGCGCGAACACCGGGGAGCTGTTTTTT. It translates to CASTSANTGELFF.

This clonotype was observed a handful of times. This chain uses TRBV20-1 with TRBJ2-1; possibly TRBD1 for D (5 bases). CDR3 length: 16 residues. The V gene lost 1 base and the J gene lost 0 bases, with 13 bases spanning the gap. Per germline, CDR1 DFQATT and CDR2 SNEGSKA (reference sequence). For the CDR3, the DNA is TGCAGTGCTAGAGTTAGGGGCGGAAGCTCCTACAATGAGCAGTTCTTC. Encoded protein: CSARVRGGSSYNEQFF.

This clonotype came up many times. J is TRBJ2-5 and V is TRBV2, with D perhaps matching TRBD1 (6 bases). Germline CDR1 and CDR2: SNHLY and FYNNEI. V was pared by 2 bases and J by 5 bases, with 15 bases between. The CDR3 length is 15 residues. In DNA form, the CDR3 reads TGTGCCAGCAGTGAAAGGGGGATTGAGGCGGAGACCCAGTACTTC. Translating it yields CASSERGIEAETQYF.

This clonotype was observed many times. The chain combines TRBV30 with TRBJ2-1; 12 nucleotides agree with TRBD2. In germline, CDR1 is GTSNPN, CDR2 SVGIG (reference sequence). V lost 0 bases, J lost 7 bases, and 4 bases stayed unmatched. This CDR3 has 15 residues. This CDR3 reads CAWSVGLAGLNEQFF. Written as DNA, the CDR3 is TGTGCCTGGAGTGTAGGACTAGCGGGACTTAATGAGCAGTTCTTC.

The chain employs TRBV27 and TRBJ1-1; 7 positions match TRBD1. The CDR3 is made up of 16 amino acids. CDR1 is MNHEY, CDR2 SMNVEV, per germline (reference sequence). Unmatched junction bases numbered 10, after V lost 5 bases and J lost 1 base. The CDR3 is CASSHPLQGTNTEAFF. As DNA, the CDR3 is TGTGCCAGCAGTCACCCTTTACAGGGGACGAACACTGAAGCTTTCTTT.

This clonotype showed up many times. The rearrangement joins TRBV7-2 to TRBJ2-7; D tentatively fits TRBD1 or TRBD2 (5 bases each). V lost 4 bases, J lost 2 bases, and 15 bases lay in between. The length of the CDR3 is 15 residues. Germline V gene data show CDR1 as SGHTA and CDR2 as FQGNSA. CDR3 amino acids: CASSSSLEGTYEQYF. CDR3 DNA: TGTGCCAGCAGCTCGTCCCTTGAGGGGACCTACGAGCAGTACTTC. The variable domain in full, with the rest retrieved from reference TRBV7-2 and TRBJ2-7, is GAGVSQSPSNKVTEKGKDVELRCDPISGHTALYWYRQSLGQGLEFLIYFQGNSAPDKSGLPSDRFSAERTGGSVSTLTIQRTQQEDSAVYLCASSSSLEGTYEQYFGPGTRLTVT.

The chain couples TRBV20-1 to TRBJ2-3; 8 bases line up with TRBD1. CDR1 DFQATT and CDR2 SNEGSKA come from the germline V gene (reference sequence). CDR3 length: 14 residues. V lost 2 bases and J lost 1; bases outside the gene matches: 2. CDR3 sequence (DNA): TGCAGTGCTAGACCGGACAGGGGCACAGATACGCAGTATTTT. This encodes CSARPDRGTDTQYF.

This clonotype was recorded at least ten times. The rearrangement uses TRBV20-1 and TRBJ2-1, with 8 bases fitting TRBD1. CDR1 is DFQATT, CDR2 SNEGSKA, per germline (reference sequence). CDR3 length equals 14 residues. The J segment lost 10 bases and the V segment lost 6 bases, leaving 14 bases of the junction unmatched. CDR3 region: CSAMRGWTGSEQFF. The CDR3 DNA reads TGCAGTGCGATGAGGGGCTGGACAGGGAGCGAGCAGTTCTTC.

The table lists this clonotype with many counts. The V call is TRBV7-9, the J call TRBJ1-2; tentative D call: TRBD1 (6 bases). The CDR3 runs 14 residues. Germline CDR1 SEHNR, CDR2 FQNEAQ (reference sequence). Trimming removed 5 bases at V and 6 bases at J, with 16 bases between. CDR3 amino acids: CASSQGQWEDGYTF. The CDR3, as DNA: TGTGCCAGCAGCCAAGGACAGTGGGAGGATGGCTACACCTTC. Variable domain in full (rest from reference TRBV7-9 and TRBJ1-2): DTGVSQNPRHKITKRGQNVTFRCDPISEHNRLYWYRQTLGQGPEFLTYFQNEAQLEKSRLLSDRFSAERPKGSFSTLEIQRTEQGDSAMYLCASSQGQWEDGYTFGSGTRLTVV.

V gene TRBV9 combines with J gene TRBJ2-3, with D possibly TRBD1 on 6 matching bases. CDR3 length equals 14 residues. Trimming left V 3 bases short and J 5 bases short, with 13 bases between. Per germline, CDR1 SGDLS and CDR2 YYNGEE. This CDR3 is CASSAALRGDTQYF. In DNA form, the CDR3 reads TGTGCCAGCAGCGCCGCCCTCAGGGGAGATACGCAGTATTTT.

In this sample, this clonotype turned up many times. The chain joins TRBV14 to TRBJ1-1, with D maybe TRBD1 (5 bases). Germline assignment: CDR1 SGHDN and CDR2 FVKESK. The CDR3 runs to 16 residues. The V end was cut by 1 base, the J end by 1 base, with 13 bases between. The CDR3 bases are TGTGCCAGCAGCCAAGTGCCGGGGCGGGAGAACACTGAAGCTTTCTTT. Its translation: CASSQVPGRENTEAFF.

This clonotype was counted many times. The V call is TRBV24-1, the J call TRBJ2-1; 8 positions match TRBD2. J lost 10 bases, V lost 3 bases, and 10 bases had no gene match. Germline CDR1 and CDR2: KGHDR and SFDVKD. The length of the CDR3 is 15 residues. CDR3 in DNA: TGTGCCACCAGTGATGCCGGGAGGGCCAGAGGGGAGCAGTTCTTC. Its protein product is CATSDAGRARGEQFF.